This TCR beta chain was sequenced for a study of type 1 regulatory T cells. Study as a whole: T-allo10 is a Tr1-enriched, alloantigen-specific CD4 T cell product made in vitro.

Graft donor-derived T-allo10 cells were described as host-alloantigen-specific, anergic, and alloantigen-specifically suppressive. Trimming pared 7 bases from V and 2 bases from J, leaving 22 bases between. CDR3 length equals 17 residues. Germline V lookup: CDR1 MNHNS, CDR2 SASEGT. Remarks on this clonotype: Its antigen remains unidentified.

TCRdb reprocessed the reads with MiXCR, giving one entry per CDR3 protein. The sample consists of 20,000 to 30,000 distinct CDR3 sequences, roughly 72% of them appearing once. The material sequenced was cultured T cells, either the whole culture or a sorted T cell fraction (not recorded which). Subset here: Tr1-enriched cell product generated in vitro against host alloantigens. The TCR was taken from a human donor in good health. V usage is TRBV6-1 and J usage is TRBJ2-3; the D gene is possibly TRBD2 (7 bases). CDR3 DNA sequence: TGTGCCAGCATCCCGCTCGCGGGGGCCCCGGACACAGATACGCAGTATTTT. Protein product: CASIPLAGAPDTDTQYF.